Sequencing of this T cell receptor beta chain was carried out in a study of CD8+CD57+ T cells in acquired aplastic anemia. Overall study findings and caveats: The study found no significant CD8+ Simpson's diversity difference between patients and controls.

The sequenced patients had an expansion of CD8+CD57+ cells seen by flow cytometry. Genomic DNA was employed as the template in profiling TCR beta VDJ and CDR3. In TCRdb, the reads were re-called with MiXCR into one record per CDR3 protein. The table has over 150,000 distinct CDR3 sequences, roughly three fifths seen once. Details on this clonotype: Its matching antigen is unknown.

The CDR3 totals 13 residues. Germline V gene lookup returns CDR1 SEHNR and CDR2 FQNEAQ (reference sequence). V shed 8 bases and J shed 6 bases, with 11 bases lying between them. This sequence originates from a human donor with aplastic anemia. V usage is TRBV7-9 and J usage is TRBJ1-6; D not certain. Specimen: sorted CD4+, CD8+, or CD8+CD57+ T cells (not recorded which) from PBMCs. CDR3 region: CASAGPGNSPLHF. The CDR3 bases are TGTGCCAGCGCTGGACCGGGTAATTCACCCCTCCACTTT.